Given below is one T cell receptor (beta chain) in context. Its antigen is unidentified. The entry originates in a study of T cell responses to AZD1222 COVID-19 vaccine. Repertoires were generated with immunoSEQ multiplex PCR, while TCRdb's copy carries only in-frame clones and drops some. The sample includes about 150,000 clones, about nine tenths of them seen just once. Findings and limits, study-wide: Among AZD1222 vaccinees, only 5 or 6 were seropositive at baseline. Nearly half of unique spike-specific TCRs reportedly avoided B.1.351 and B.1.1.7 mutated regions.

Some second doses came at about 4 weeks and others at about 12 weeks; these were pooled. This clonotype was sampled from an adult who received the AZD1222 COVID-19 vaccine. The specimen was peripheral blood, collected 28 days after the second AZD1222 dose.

The DNA of the CDR3 is TGTGCCAGTAAGGACAGGAGCTCCTACAATGAGCAGTTCTTC. Protein sequence: CASKDRSSYNEQFF. This chain connects TRBV19 to TRBJ2-1; 7 bases are shared with TRBD1. The length of the CDR3 is 14 residues. Germline V gives CDR1 LNHDA, CDR2 SQIVND (reference sequence). The J segment lost 0 bases and the V segment lost 7 bases, leaving 3 bases of the junction unmatched.